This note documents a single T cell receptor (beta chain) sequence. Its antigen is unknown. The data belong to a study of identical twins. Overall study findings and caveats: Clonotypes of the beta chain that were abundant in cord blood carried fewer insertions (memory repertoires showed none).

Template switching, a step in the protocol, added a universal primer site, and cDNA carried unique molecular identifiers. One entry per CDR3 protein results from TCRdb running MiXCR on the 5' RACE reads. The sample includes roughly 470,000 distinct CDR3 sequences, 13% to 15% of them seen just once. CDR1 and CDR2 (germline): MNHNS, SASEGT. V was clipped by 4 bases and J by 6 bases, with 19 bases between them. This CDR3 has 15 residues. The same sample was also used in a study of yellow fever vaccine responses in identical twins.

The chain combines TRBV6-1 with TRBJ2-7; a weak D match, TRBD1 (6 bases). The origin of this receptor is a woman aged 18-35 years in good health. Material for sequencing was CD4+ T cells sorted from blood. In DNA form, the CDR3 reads TGTGCCAGCAGTGCCACAGGGCCTACACTACTCGAGCAGTACTTC. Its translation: CASSATGPTLLEQYF.